The 31 T cell receptor beta chains below all came from one sample that was sequenced in a study of CD4 T cells in relation to SARS-CoV-2 and coronaviruses. Their target antigens are unknown. TCRdb keeps only in-frame clones here, not all; method: immunoSEQ multiplex PCR. The sample holds roughly 15,000 clones, 82% seen once. CD4+ T cells from unexposed donors were obtained before the COVID-19 pandemic (2011-2018). After roughly ten days of culture, CD4+ T cells were isolated. The sequencing input was CD4+ T cells from PBMCs, cultured in vitro. Receptors were obtained from a human donor in good health.

V gene TRBV3-1 (or the pseudogene TRBV3-2) combines with J gene TRBJ2-7; 10 bases fit TRBD1. Germline assignment: CDR1 LGHDT and CDR2 YNNKEL (reference sequence). The CDR3 length is 13 residues. V was pared by 6 bases and J by 5 bases, with 4 bases of the junction left unmatched. The CDR3: CASSSGQGDEQYF. CDR3 nucleotide sequence: TGTGCCAGCAGTTCCGGACAGGGGGACGAGCAGTACTTC.

This chain uses TRBV14 with TRBJ1-5; 10 bases are a match to TRBD1. The ends lost 0 bases at V and 5 bases at J; junction bases unmatched: 4. The length of the CDR3 is 16 residues. In germline, CDR1 is SGHDN, CDR2 FVKESK. CDR3 residues: CASSQEDRGVHQPQHF. The DNA of the CDR3 is TGTGCCAGCAGCCAAGAGGACAGGGGGGTTCATCAGCCCCAGCATTTT.

This CDR3 reads CASNEKLFF. The CDR3 nucleotides are TGTGCCAGCAATGAAAAACTGTTTTTT. J is TRBJ1-4 and V is TRBV7-6, with D uncertain. This CDR3 contains 9 residues. Germline V gene data show CDR1 as SGHVS and CDR2 as FNYEAQ. V dropped 7 bases and J dropped 6 bases, with 0 bases sitting between them.

The V call is TRBV2, the J call TRBJ1-1, with D perhaps matching TRBD1 (6 bases). Trimming shortened V by 8 bases and J by 5 bases, and 21 bases separated the two germline ends. This CDR3 spans 15 amino acids. Germline CDR1 and CDR2: SNHLY and FYNNEI. The CDR3 loop is CASDIRQGRGTEAFF. The CDR3 DNA is TGTGCCAGCGACATCCGTCAGGGGCGCGGGACTGAAGCTTTCTTT.

The chain links TRBV5-4 to TRBJ1-6; TRBD1 agrees at 7 bases. Germline values: CDR1 SGHNT, CDR2 YYREEE (reference sequence). This CDR3 has 18 residues. V shed 2 bases and J 7 bases; nucleotides not matched to a gene: 15. As DNA, the CDR3 is TGTGCCAGCAGCTTCGGATTGGGGGCAGGGGGGGAAAATTCACCCCTCCACTTT. Translating gives CASSFGLGAGGENSPLHF.

This clone occurred once. The genes are TRBV10-3 and TRBJ2-6, with 11 bases identical to TRBD1. Germline values: CDR1 ENHRY, CDR2 SYGVKD. V was pared by 8 bases and J by 1 base, with 4 bases of the junction left unmatched. This CDR3 contains 16 residues. The CDR3 DNA follows: TGTGCCATCGGGGGACAGGGGGAGTCTGGGGCCAACGTCCTGACTTTC. Protein sequence: CAIGGQGESGANVLTF.

This clone was detected a few times. This rearrangement joins TRBV6-6 to TRBJ2-1; D unclear. V was shortened by 3 bases and J by 10 bases, with 7 bases between the two germline ends. There are 11 residues in the CDR3. CDR1 and CDR2 (germline): MNHNY, SVGAGI (reference sequence). CDR3 in amino acids: CASSYRSEQFF. The CDR3 nucleotides read TGTGCCAGCAGTTATCGGAGCGAGCAGTTCTTC.

The rearrangement uses TRBV27 and TRBJ2-7; no clear D. The CDR3 is 14 residues long. The V end was cut by 5 bases, the J end by 2 bases, with 13 bases between. Germline V CDR1 and CDR2: MNHEY, SMNVEV (reference sequence). The CDR3 loop reads CASSRRAEAYEQYF. The CDR3, as DNA: TGTGCCAGCAGTAGAAGAGCCGAAGCCTACGAGCAGTACTTC.

This clone is a singleton in its sample. The chain joins TRBV3-1 (or the pseudogene TRBV3-2) to TRBJ2-3, with D perhaps TRBD1 or TRBD2 (5 bases each). This CDR3 is built from 15 residues. The V gene's germline CDR1 is LGHDT and CDR2 YNNKEL (reference sequence). Trimming stripped 1 base from V and 2 bases from J, with 10 bases between. The CDR3 DNA is TGTGCCAGCAGCCAAGTGGGTGGGACCACAGATACGCAGTATTTT. This translates into CASSQVGGTTDTQYF.

The chain is built from TRBV9 and TRBJ1-4; no definite D call. Germline V CDR1 and CDR2: SGDLS, YYNGEE. Trimming shortened V by 4 bases and J by 0 bases, and 7 bases separated the two germline ends. The CDR3 sequence is 14 residues long. The CDR3 loop reads CASSSNPTNEKLFF. CDR3 in DNA: TGTGCCAGCAGCAGCAACCCAACTAATGAAAAACTGTTTTTT. The full variable domain, completed using reference TRBV9 and TRBJ1-4, is DSGVTQTPKHLITATGQRVTLRCSPRSGDLSVYWYQQSLDQGLQFLIQYYNGEERAKGNILERFSAQQFPDLHSELNLSSLELGDSALYFCASSSNPTNEKLFFGSGTQLSVL.

The rearrangement uses TRBV4-1 and TRBJ2-7; D is possibly TRBD1 or TRBD2 (5 bases each). The CDR3 loop spans 13 amino acids. V was clipped by 0 bases and J by 4 bases, with 7 bases between them. Germline loops: CDR1 MGHRA, CDR2 YSYEKL. The CDR3 spells CASSQEWGYEQYF. The DNA of the CDR3 is TGCGCCAGCAGCCAAGAGTGGGGGTACGAGCAGTACTTC.

This clone turned up a few times. The rearrangement joins TRBV6-2 or TRBV6-3 to TRBJ1-2; no reliable D call. Between the trimmed V and J ends, which lost 2 bases and 10 bases, there was a span of 20 bases. The CDR3 is 15 residues long. Germline CDR1 reads MNHEY; CDR2 reads SVGEGT. CDR3 sequence: CASSYSPGSFGDYTF. CDR3 DNA sequence: TGTGCCAGCAGTTACAGTCCGGGCTCTTTCGGTGACTACACCTTC.

V is TRBV11-2 and J is TRBJ2-6; D could derive from TRBD1 or TRBD2 (5 bases each). The CDR3 has 18 amino acids. The germline V and J ends were trimmed by 5 bases and 2 bases, with 19 bases remaining between them. The germline CDR1 and CDR2 sequences are SGHAT and FQNNGV. CDR3 DNA: TGTGCCAGCAGCCCCAGGCAAGTTGGGGGAGCTGGGGCCAACGTCCTGACTTTC. The encoded protein is CASSPRQVGGAGANVLTF.

The V call is TRBV7-2, the J call TRBJ2-1, with TRBD2 matching 8 bases. This CDR3 contains 16 residues. After removal of 5 bases from V and 8 bases from J, the junction contained 14 bases not matched to a gene. The germline gives CDR1 SGHTA, CDR2 FQGNSA. The CDR3 region has the DNA TGTGCCAGCAGCCCCCGCGGGTTTAGCGGGAATTATGAGCAGTTCTTC. Amino acids: CASSPRGFSGNYEQFF.

The V call is TRBV6-2 or TRBV6-3, the J call TRBJ1-2; no firm D call. The CDR3 has 13 residues. Deletions cut 4 bases from V and 7 bases from J, with 13 bases between. Germline CDR1 MNHEY, CDR2 SVGEGT. The CDR3 nucleotides are TGTGCCAGCAGTTCTGGCCTACAAGGTGGCTACACCTTC. This codes for CASSSGLQGGYTF.

The chain carries TRBV11-3 and TRBJ2-1; D remains ambiguous. The CDR3 is 12 residues long. The V gene's germline CDR1 is SGHNT and CDR2 YENEEA. The ends were cut back, 1 base at V and 5 bases at J, with 3 bases in the middle. The CDR3 reads CASSLVDNEQFF. CDR3 in DNA: TGTGCCAGCAGCTTAGTGGACAATGAGCAGTTCTTC. The whole variable domain, remainder taken from reference TRBV11-3 and TRBJ2-1, is EAGVVQSPRYKIIEKKQPVAFWCNPISGHNTLYWYLQNLGQGPELLIRYENEEAVDDSQLPKDRFSAERLKGVDSTLKIQPAELGDSAVYLCASSLVDNEQFFGPGTRLTVL.

The chain carries TRBV3-1 (or the pseudogene TRBV3-2) and TRBJ2-7, with D unclear. The V end lost 5 bases, the J end lost 3 bases, and 14 bases lay between the germline ends. Germline V gene sequence: CDR1 LGHDT, CDR2 YNNKEL (reference sequence). The CDR3 has 14 residues. The CDR3 loop is CASSFGPADYEQYF. The CDR3 DNA follows: TGTGCCAGCAGCTTCGGGCCAGCAGACTACGAGCAGTACTTC.

V gene TRBV3-1 (or the pseudogene TRBV3-2) combines with J gene TRBJ2-5, with no clear D. The germline V gene has CDR1 LGHDT and CDR2 YNNKEL (reference sequence). The CDR3 spans 16 residues. V shed 0 bases and J shed 1 base, with 12 bases lying between them. CDR3: CASSQEMWARQETQYF. In DNA form, the CDR3 reads TGTGCCAGCAGCCAAGAAATGTGGGCCCGCCAAGAGACCCAGTACTTC.

The table lists this clone with a count of one. V gene TRBV4-3 combines with J gene TRBJ2-1; TRBD1 matches 8 bases. The CDR3 totals 17 residues. Losses at the gene ends were 0 bases for V and 2 bases for J; bases not matched to a gene: 6. Germline-derived CDR1 and CDR2 are LGHNA and YSLEER. CDR3 in amino acids: CASSQDGGTGTYNEQFF. The CDR3 nucleotides read TGCGCCAGCAGCCAAGATGGGGGGACAGGAACCTACAATGAGCAGTTCTTC.

This clone was seen once. J is TRBJ2-7 and V is TRBV29-1; TRBD2 matches 8 bases. J lost 2 bases, V lost 7 bases, and 10 bases had no gene match. Germline CDR1 SQVTM, CDR2 ANQGSEA. The CDR3 is made up of 14 amino acids. The CDR3 DNA follows: TGCAGCGGGGGAGCGGGAGAATGGCCCTACGAGCAGTACTTC. Amino acid sequence: CSGGAGEWPYEQYF.

This chain links TRBV5-1 with TRBJ2-7, with 7 bases matching TRBD2. Germline assignment: CDR1 SGHRS and CDR2 YFSETQ. With 4 bases clipped from V and 1 base from J, the junction kept 11 bases outside the gene matches. CDR3 length: 16 residues. The CDR3 sequence: CASSLSFGGTSYEQYF. CDR3 nucleotide sequence: TGCGCCAGCAGCCTCAGCTTCGGGGGGACGTCCTACGAGCAGTACTTC.

The chain is built from TRBV6-4 and TRBJ2-3, with 10 bases matching TRBD2. The trim removed 6 bases at V and 5 bases at J, leaving 5 bases unmatched. The germline V gene has CDR1 MRHNA and CDR2 SNTAGT. The CDR3 extends over 14 amino acids. The CDR3: CASRESGREDTQYF. CDR3 bases: TGTGCCAGCAGAGAGAGCGGGAGGGAAGATACGCAGTATTTT.

The chain combines TRBV7-9 with TRBJ1-3; D not certain. The length of the CDR3 is 13 residues. V gave up 5 bases and J gave up 4 bases, with 9 bases separating them. Germline CDR1 reads SEHNR; CDR2 reads FQNEAQ (reference sequence). The CDR3 protein is CASSGLRGNTIYF. In DNA, the CDR3 is TGTGCCAGCAGCGGCTTGAGGGGAAACACCATATATTTT.

V usage is TRBV3-1 (or the pseudogene TRBV3-2) and J usage is TRBJ2-2; TRBD1 matches 10 bases. The J segment lost 6 bases and the V segment lost 8 bases, leaving 12 bases of the junction unmatched. Germline lookup yields CDR1 LGHDT and CDR2 YNNKEL (reference sequence). The CDR3 has 16 residues. In DNA form, the CDR3 reads TGTGCCAGCGGGAAAGGGACAGGGGTAATCCCCGGGGAGCTGTTTTTT. It is translated as CASGKGTGVIPGELFF.

The V gene is TRBV12-3 or TRBV12-4, the J gene TRBJ2-7, with D possibly being TRBD1 (6 bases). CDR3 length equals 13 residues. Trimming took 5 bases from V and 6 from J, leaving 14 bases between them. CDR3 sequence (DNA): TGTGCCAGCAGTATTACAGGGCTTCCCGAGCAGTACTTC. It yields the protein CASSITGLPEQYF.

A single count supports this clone. The genes are TRBV4-3 and TRBJ2-7, with TRBD2 matching over 7 bases. The CDR3 totals 16 residues. The V gene end was trimmed by 0 bases and the J gene end by 0 bases; junction bases not matched to a gene: 5. Germline loops: CDR1 LGHNA, CDR2 YSLEER. The CDR3 loop reads CASSQDIQRDSYEQYF. The CDR3 nucleotides read TGCGCCAGCAGCCAAGATATTCAGCGGGACTCCTACGAGCAGTACTTC.

The J gene is TRBJ2-2, the V gene TRBV19; 10 bases map to TRBD1. There are 15 residues in the CDR3. Per the germline V gene, CDR1 is LNHDA and CDR2 is SQIVND (reference sequence). V dropped 4 bases and J dropped 6; count of bases not matched to a gene: 5. CDR3 sequence (DNA): TGTGCCAGTAGTAAGGGGACAGGGGAGTCCGGGGAGCTGTTTTTT. It encodes CASSKGTGESGELFF.

The sample holds a few counts of this clone. The rearrangement joins TRBV6-5 to TRBJ1-1; TRBD1 aligns across 10 bases. The CDR3 spans 12 residues. In germline, CDR1 is MNHEY, CDR2 SVGAGI. V shed 6 bases and J 8 bases; nucleotides not matched to a gene: 3. CDR3 bases: TGTGCCAGCAGCAGGGGACAGGGGGAAGCTTTCTTT. It codes for CASSRGQGEAFF.

The chain carries TRBV6-5 and TRBJ1-1; 10 bases are shared with TRBD1. With V trimmed by 0 bases and J by 4 bases, 2 bases remained unmatched. The CDR3 is 15 residues long. Germline V gene data show CDR1 as MNHEY and CDR2 as SVGAGI. This chain's CDR3 is CASSYSWTGGTEAFF. DNA of the CDR3: TGTGCCAGCAGTTACTCCTGGACAGGGGGCACTGAAGCTTTCTTT.

The chain links TRBV6-6 to TRBJ2-1, with TRBD1 matching over 9 bases. V dropped 7 bases and J dropped 7; count of bases not matched to a gene: 14. The CDR3 runs 16 residues. The germline V gene encodes CDR1 MNHNY and CDR2 SVGAGI (reference sequence). Here the CDR3 DNA reads TGTGCCAGCACCTTTACTGGGACAGGGCCCATTAATGAGCAGTTCTTC. This translates into CASTFTGTGPINEQFF.

V and J are TRBV5-1 and TRBJ2-5, with 7 bases that match TRBD1. This CDR3 comprises 13 residues. J gave up 2 bases and V 4 bases, and 2 bases lay outside the gene matches. Germline-derived CDR1 and CDR2 are SGHRS and YFSETQ. CDR3 sequence (DNA): TGCGCCAGCAGCCAGGACAGGCAAGAGACCCAGTACTTC. It codes for CASSQDRQETQYF.